Listed here are 14 T cell receptor beta chains from one sample, sequenced in a study of HIV-infected patients and healthy controls. All unsorted peripheral T cells were captured because whole blood was used without fractionation. Reverse transcription used around 540 ng RNA and constant-region primers for alpha and beta. Each of the alpha and beta chains got its own library through chain-specific third strand synthesis with indices. Each CDR3 protein is one row after TCRdb ran MiXCR on the 5' RACE reads. The table shows some 4,300 distinct CDR3 sequences, with 13% occurring only once. The source was blood, collected before antiretroviral therapy. The receptors were sampled from an adult with HIV infection.

Relative to its sample, this clonotype is medium-sized (0.01 to 0.1%). As DNA, the CDR3 is TGTGCCATCAGTGATGATGCAGGGGGAAATCAGCCCCAGCATTTT. It codes for CAISDDAGGNQPQHF. V gene TRBV10-3 combines with J gene TRBJ1-5; 7 bases fit TRBD1. Losses at the gene ends were 3 bases for V and 4 bases for J; bases not matched to a gene: 6. The length of the CDR3 is 15 residues. Germline assignment: CDR1 ENHRY and CDR2 SYGVKD.

This clonotype rates as large. V gene TRBV7-6 combines with J gene TRBJ2-7; 7 bases are shared with TRBD1. CDR1 is SGHVS and CDR2 is FNYEAQ in the germline V gene. CDR3 length: 13 amino acids. The junction had 3 bases not matched to a gene; V was cut back by 4 bases and J by 3 bases. The CDR3 DNA reads as TGTGCCAGCAGCTCCGGACAGGACTACGAGCAGTACTTC. This codes for CASSSGQDYEQYF.

J is TRBJ1-2 and V is TRBV20-1; no definite D call. The V gene's germline CDR1 is DFQATT and CDR2 SNEGSKA (reference sequence). CDR3 length: 11 residues. The V gene lost 6 bases and the J gene lost 4 bases, with 9 bases spanning the gap. As DNA, the CDR3 is TGCAGTGCATCGGCCAGCTATGGCTACACCTTC. Translating it yields CSASASYGYTF.

This clonotype was seen a handful of times. The chain recombines TRBV5-4 with TRBJ2-5, with TRBD1 identical over 7 bases. CDR1 is SGHNT, CDR2 YYREEE, per germline (reference sequence). Losses at the gene ends were 6 bases for V and 2 bases for J; bases not matched to a gene: 10. The CDR3 is made up of 15 amino acids. The CDR3 protein is CASTTRGWGQETQYF. For the CDR3, the DNA is TGTGCCAGCACCACCAGGGGGTGGGGGCAAGAGACCCAGTACTTC.

By share, this clonotype counts as medium-sized. The CDR3 region is CASSFLSGIFYNEQFF. The CDR3 DNA sequence: TGTGCCAGCAGCTTCTTGTCCGGGATCTTCTACAATGAGCAGTTCTTC. V and J are TRBV7-2 and TRBJ2-1, with TRBD2 as a possible D gene (5 bases). Germline V CDR1 and CDR2: SGHTA, FQGNSA. CDR3 size: 16 residues. V was clipped by 3 bases and J by 3 bases, with 15 bases between them.

Many counts were recorded for this clonotype. The chain couples TRBV12-3 or TRBV12-4 to TRBJ2-7; D is possibly TRBD1 (6 bases). This CDR3 contains 13 residues. V was clipped by 3 bases and J by 5 bases, with 11 bases between them. The CDR3 nucleotides are TGTGCCAGCAGTTTGTCAGGGGAAAACGAGCAGTACTTC. The encoded protein is CASSLSGENEQYF.

This clonotype was recorded many times. The gene calls are TRBV15 and TRBJ2-7; 9 bases map to TRBD1. Germline lookup yields CDR1 LNHNV and CDR2 YYDKDF (reference sequence). Unmatched junction bases numbered 9, after V lost 5 bases and J lost 4 bases. The CDR3 sequence is 15 residues long. CDR3 coding DNA: TGTGCCACCAGCGGCGCCGGGACAGGGATTTACGAGCAGTACTTC. Translated: CATSGAGTGIYEQYF. Looking up the rest from reference TRBV15 and TRBJ2-7 gives the full variable domain: DAMVIQNPRYQVTQFGKPVTLSCSQTLNHNVMYWYQQKSSQAPKLLFHYYDKDFNNEADTPDNFQSRRPNTSFCFLDIRSPGLGDTAMYLCATSGAGTGIYEQYFGPGTRLTVT.

In its sample, this clonotype ranks as medium-sized. The genes are TRBV14 and TRBJ2-7, with TRBD2 identical over 12 bases. The CDR3 runs to 14 residues. CDR1 SGHDN and CDR2 FVKESK come from the germline V gene. The ends lost 4 bases at V and 6 bases at J; junction bases unmatched: 4. CDR3 nucleotides: TGTGCCAGCAGCCCGCTAGCGGGAGGGCGCGAGCAGTACTTC. It is translated as CASSPLAGGREQYF.

This clonotype was recorded at least ten times. V and J are TRBV10-3 and TRBJ1-3, with D possibly TRBD1 on 6 matching bases. The V and J ends lost 6 bases and 0 bases respectively, with 6 bases between them. The CDR3 runs 13 residues. The germline V gene has CDR1 ENHRY and CDR2 SYGVKD. The CDR3 DNA reads as TGTGCCATCAGGGACAGCTCTGGAAACACCATATATTTT. Translated: CAIRDSSGNTIYF.

By share of the sample, this clonotype is medium-sized. The chain recombines TRBV29-1 with TRBJ2-5; 9 positions agree with TRBD2. The CDR3 contains 16 residues. From germline, CDR1 is SQVTM and CDR2 ANQGSEA. Trimming at V came to 1 base and at J to 2 bases, leaving 8 bases not matched to a gene. The CDR3 spells CSVEGIAGVGQETQYF. In DNA form, the CDR3 reads TGCAGCGTTGAAGGGATAGCGGGAGTTGGGCAAGAGACCCAGTACTTC.

This clonotype has more than one count but fewer than ten. This may come from a read error, since a much larger clone is one base off. V gene TRBV5-6 combines with J gene TRBJ1-5, with D possibly matching TRBD1 (6 bases). Germline values: CDR1 SGHDT, CDR2 YYEEEE. The CDR3 has 15 residues. The CDR3 DNA sequence: TGTGCCAGCAGCTTGCGGGGGCTCGTCGTCCAGCCCAAGCATTTT. Its translation is CASSLRGLVVQPKHF.

At least ten counts were recorded for this clonotype. The CDR3 nucleotides are TGTGCCAGCAGCCAAGAGGGAATCGGGGAGCTGTTTTTT. Protein sequence: CASSQEGIGELFF. V and J are TRBV3-1 and TRBJ2-2; D not certain. Germline V gene lookup returns CDR1 LGHDT and CDR2 YNNKEL (reference sequence). CDR3 length equals 13 residues. The V end was cut by 0 bases, the J end by 7 bases, with 6 bases between.

This clonotype is categorized as medium-sized (0.01 to 0.1%). The chain uses TRBV6-1 and TRBJ1-5; D might be TRBD1 (6 bases). V dropped 5 bases and J dropped 0 bases, with 11 bases sitting between them. The germline V gene encodes CDR1 MNHNS and CDR2 SASEGT. The CDR3 loop spans 15 amino acids. CDR3 sequence reads: CASSPGTFSNQPQHF. In DNA, the CDR3 is TGTGCCAGCAGTCCAGGGACATTTAGCAATCAGCCCCAGCATTTT.

This clonotype was detected many times. The genes are TRBV7-9 and TRBJ1-1; D gene uncertain. Looked up from germline, CDR1 is SEHNR and CDR2 is FQNEAQ (reference sequence). CDR3 length equals 13 residues. Trimming shortened V by 1 base and J by 6 bases, and 9 bases separated the two germline ends. The CDR3 here is CASSLGAGPEAFF. DNA of the CDR3: TGTGCCAGCAGCTTAGGGGCAGGCCCTGAAGCTTTCTTT.